This T cell receptor beta chain originates from a study of post-analysis software for immune sequencing data. At the level of the study: Both relapsing-remitting and secondary progressive multiple sclerosis featured among the disease courses, as did progressive-relapsing multiple sclerosis. Study outcomes and limitations: TRBV5-6, TRBV5-1 and TRBV20-1 belonged to a set of about five TRBV segments that were more frequent in patients than controls. Normalized Chao1 diversity in multiple sclerosis patients fell significantly below that of controls. Batch-mates among the samples co-clustered strongly by F measure.

The CDR3 is made up of 12 amino acids. The germline gives CDR1 MNHEY, CDR2 SVGAGI. V trimming: 6 bases; J trimming: 9 bases; junction bases outside the gene matches: 5. This clonotype was seen a few times. The target antigen is unknown. Unique-molecular-identifier-tagged TCR beta cDNA libraries were used. A population of about 0.95 to 11 million T cells gave rise to 400,000 to 550,000 cDNA molecules. TCRdb redid the calling of the PCR reads with MiXCR, one entry per CDR3 protein. The profile shows some 690,000 distinct CDR3 sequences, 55% to 60% of them singletons. The chain carries TRBV6-5 and TRBJ2-4; 7 positions match TRBD2. This sequence was found in a girl under 10 years old with multiple sclerosis. Sequenced input: blood. CDR3 sequence (DNA): TGTGCCAGCAGACCTAGCGGTGGCATTCAGTACTTC. Translation: CASRPSGGIQYF.